Listed below are T cell receptor beta chains from one sample, sequenced in a study of blood T cell repertoires in COVID-19. Here immunoSEQ multiplex PCR was the method, and the copy in TCRdb shows in-frame clones only, minus some. The table includes 200,000 to 300,000 clones, 80% to 90% detected once. The sample taken for sequencing was peripheral blood. The source of these receptors is a man aged 60 to 69 with acute or convalescent COVID-19. Each CDR3 is given with its conserved first and last residue. D genes are given only for firm matches. Size tells how often a clone was seen (once, few, many) or the class of an expanded clone, and some rows leave it out.

NA | TRBJ1-1 | TRBV19 | NA | CASSQKRNTEAFF | TGTGCCTCAAGCCAAAAGAGGAACACTGAAGCTTTCTTT
NA | TRBJ1-5 | TRBV7-3 | NA | CASSPTGRHSNQPQHF | TGTGCCAGCAGCCCGACGGGTCGCCATAGCAATCAGCCCCAGCATTTT
TRBD1 | TRBJ2-7 | TRBV24-1 | NA | CATSDPGTGGGYEQYF | TGTGCCACCAGTGACCCAGGGACAGGGGGTGGGTACGAGCAGTACTTC
TRBD1 | TRBJ2-1 | TRBV5-4 | NA | CASSLTGEPRNEQFF | TGTGCCAGCAGCTTGACAGGGGAACCGAGGAATGAGCAGTTCTTC
NA | TRBJ1-6 | TRBV30 | NA | CAWTYGGSPLHF | TGTGCCTGGACCTACGGGGGTTCACCCCTCCACTTT
NA | TRBJ2-1 | TRBV6-2/TRBV6-3 | once | CASSYSLTEQPYSYNEQFF | TGTGCCAGCAGTTACTCGCTTACAGAGCAGCCCTACTCCTACAATGAGCAGTTCTTC
NA | TRBJ1-2 | TRBV7-8 | NA | CASSLETGDNYGYTF | TGTGCCAGCAGCTTAGAGACAGGTGATAACTATGGCTACACCTTC
NA | TRBJ2-5 | TRBV7-2 | once | CASSLAANQETQYF | TGTGCCAGCAGCTTAGCAGCGAATCAAGAGACCCAGTACTTC
TRBD2 | TRBJ2-7 | TRBV5-1 | NA | CASSPGSGGQYEQYF | TGCGCCAGCAGCCCGGGTAGCGGGGGACAGTACGAGCAGTACTTC
NA | TRBJ2-7 | TRBV5-1 | NA | CASSYEYEQYF | TGCGCCAGCAGCTACGAGTACGAGCAGTACTTC
NA | TRBJ1-3 | TRBV5-1 | NA | CASSTALGLSGNTIYF | TGCGCCAGCAGCACAGCATTAGGCCTCTCTGGAAACACCATATATTTT